This TCR beta chain was captured by sequencing in a study of cytomegalovirus exposure and HLA in healthy donors. Study-level findings and limits: A few V segments could not be told apart, such as TRBV6-2 and TRBV6-3, and were left out. Cytomegalovirus-associated TCR beta chains were listed, numbering roughly 150.

As regards this clone: Its antigen is still unknown.

The PCR contained 60 Vbeta and 13 Jbeta primers. Assay used: immunoSEQ multiplex PCR; TCRdb lists only in-frame clones, some missing. The data contain about 210,000 clones, over 80% of them singletons. Germline CDR1 MNHNS, CDR2 SASEGT. Deletions cut 3 bases from V and 4 bases from J, with 15 bases between. The CDR3 runs 16 residues. What was sequenced was PBMCs. This sequence originates from a middle-aged man in good health and CMV-seropositive. The chain couples TRBV6-1 to TRBJ1-4, with D possibly TRBD1 on 5 matching bases. The CDR3 DNA sequence: TGTGCCAGCAGTGACTATCCAGGGTTCGGTAATGAAAAACTGTTTTTT. This gives the protein CASSDYPGFGNEKLFF.